This T cell receptor beta chain was profiled in a study of blood T cell repertoires in COVID-19. In the study overall: Cohort 3 donors were reported recovered after two negative PCRs, clearance, or symptom resolution. The analysed material was cDNA or gDNA that came from T cells, B-cell-depleted T cells, or PBMCs. The origin of the acute and convalescent COVID-19 samples was the United States, Italy and Spain.

The CDR3 length is 14 residues. The V gene end was trimmed by 4 bases and the J gene end by 2 bases; junction bases not matched to a gene: 5. Per germline, CDR1 LGHDT and CDR2 YNNKEL (reference sequence). Authors' processing steps: Reference gene primer amplification yielded estimated nucleated cell counts. The protocol was immunoSEQ multiplex PCR, while the TCRdb copy is restricted to in-frame clones and leaves out a portion. V and J calls and clone size are those listed in that table; D and trimming were worked out from the DNA. The sample has some 300,000 clones, 88% seen once; the top ten hold 2% to 2.5%.

This clonotype was obtained from an older woman in a cohort exposed to, infected with or recovered from COVID-19 (not recorded which). V is TRBV3-1 (or the pseudogene TRBV3-2) and J is TRBJ2-7; TRBD1 matches at 7 bases. What was sequenced was PBMCs or T cells enriched from blood (not recorded which). As DNA, the CDR3 is TGTGCCAGCAGCCCAGGGGGTAGGGCCTACGAGCAGTACTTC. Protein sequence: CASSPGGRAYEQYF.